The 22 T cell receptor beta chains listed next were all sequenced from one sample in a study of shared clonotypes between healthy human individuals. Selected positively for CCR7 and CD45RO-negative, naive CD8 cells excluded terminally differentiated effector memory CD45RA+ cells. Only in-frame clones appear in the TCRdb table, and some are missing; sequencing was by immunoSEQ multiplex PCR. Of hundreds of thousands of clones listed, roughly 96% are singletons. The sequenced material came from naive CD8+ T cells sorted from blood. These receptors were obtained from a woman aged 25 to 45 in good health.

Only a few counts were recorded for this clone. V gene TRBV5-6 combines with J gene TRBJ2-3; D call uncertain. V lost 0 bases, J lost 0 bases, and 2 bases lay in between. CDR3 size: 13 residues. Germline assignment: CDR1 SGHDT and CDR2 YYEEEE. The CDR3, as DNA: TGTGCCAGCAGCTTGGGGAGCACAGATACGCAGTATTTT. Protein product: CASSLGSTDTQYF.

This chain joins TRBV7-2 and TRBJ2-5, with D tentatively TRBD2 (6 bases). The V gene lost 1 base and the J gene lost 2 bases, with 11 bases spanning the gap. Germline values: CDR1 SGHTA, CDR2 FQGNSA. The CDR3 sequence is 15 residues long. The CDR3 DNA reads TGTGCCAGCAGCTTAGGGGACTCCTTTCAAGAGACCCAGTACTTC. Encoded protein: CASSLGDSFQETQYF.

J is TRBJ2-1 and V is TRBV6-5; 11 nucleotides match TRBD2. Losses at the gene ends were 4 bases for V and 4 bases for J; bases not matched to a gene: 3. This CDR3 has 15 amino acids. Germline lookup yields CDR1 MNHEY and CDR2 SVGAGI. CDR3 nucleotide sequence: TGTGCCAGCAGTTTACTAGCGGGGGATTACAATGAGCAGTTCTTC. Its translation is CASSLLAGDYNEQFF.

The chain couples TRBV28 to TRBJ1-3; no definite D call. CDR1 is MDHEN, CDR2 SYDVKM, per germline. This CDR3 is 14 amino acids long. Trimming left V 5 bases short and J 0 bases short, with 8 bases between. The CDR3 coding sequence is TGTGCCAGCAGTATCTGGGGCTCTGGAAACACCATATATTTT. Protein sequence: CASSIWGSGNTIYF.

The CDR3 region is CASSPQGEREPDTQYF. In DNA, the CDR3 is TGTGCCAGCAGCCCCCAGGGGGAGCGGGAGCCAGATACGCAGTATTTT. The rearrangement links TRBV7-3 to TRBJ2-3; tentative D call: TRBD2 (8 bases). The V end lost 5 bases, the J end lost 4 bases, and 19 bases lay between the germline ends. CDR3 length: 16 residues. The germline V gene encodes CDR1 SGHTA and CDR2 FQGTGA.

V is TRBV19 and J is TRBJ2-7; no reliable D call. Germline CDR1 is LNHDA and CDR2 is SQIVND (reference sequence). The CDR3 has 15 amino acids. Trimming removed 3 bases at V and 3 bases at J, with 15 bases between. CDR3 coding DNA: TGTGCCAGTAGTATGGAAAGGGCCCCTTACTACGAGCAGTACTTC. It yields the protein CASSMERAPYYEQYF.

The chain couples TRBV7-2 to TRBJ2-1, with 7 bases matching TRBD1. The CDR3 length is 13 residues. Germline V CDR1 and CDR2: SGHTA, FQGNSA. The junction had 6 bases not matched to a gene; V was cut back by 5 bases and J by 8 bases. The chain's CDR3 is CASSPPGQDEQFF. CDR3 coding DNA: TGTGCCAGCAGCCCACCTGGACAGGATGAGCAGTTCTTC.

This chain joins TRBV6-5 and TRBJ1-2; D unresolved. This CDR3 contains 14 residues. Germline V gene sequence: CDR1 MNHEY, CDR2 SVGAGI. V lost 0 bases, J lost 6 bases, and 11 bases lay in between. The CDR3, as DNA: TGTGCCAGCAGTTACTCACTCGGGATCGATGGCTACACCTTC. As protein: CASSYSLGIDGYTF.

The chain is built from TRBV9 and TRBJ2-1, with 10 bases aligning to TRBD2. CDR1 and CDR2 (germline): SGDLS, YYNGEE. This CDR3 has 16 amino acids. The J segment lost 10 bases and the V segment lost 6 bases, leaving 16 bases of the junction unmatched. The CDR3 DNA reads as TGTGCCAGCACCGAAACTAGCGGGACCCCGGGTGAGGAGCAGTTCTTC. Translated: CASTETSGTPGEEQFF.

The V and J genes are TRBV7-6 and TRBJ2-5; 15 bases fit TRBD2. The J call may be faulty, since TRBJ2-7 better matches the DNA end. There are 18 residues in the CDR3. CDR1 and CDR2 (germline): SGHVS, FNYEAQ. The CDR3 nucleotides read TGTGCCAGCAGCTTGGCGGGACTAGCGGGAGGTTTGGGCTACGAGCAGTACTTC. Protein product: CASSLAGLAGGLGYEQYF.

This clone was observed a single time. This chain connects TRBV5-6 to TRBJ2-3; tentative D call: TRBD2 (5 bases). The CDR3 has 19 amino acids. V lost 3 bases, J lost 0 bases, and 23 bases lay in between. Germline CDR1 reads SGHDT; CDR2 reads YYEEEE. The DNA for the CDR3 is TGTGCCAGCAGCTCCCCCCGACTATTTGACGGGGTGAGCACAGATACGCAGTATTTT. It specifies CASSSPRLFDGVSTDTQYF. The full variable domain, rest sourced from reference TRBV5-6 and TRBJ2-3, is DAGVTQSPTHLIKTRGQQVTLRCSPKSGHDTVSWYQQALGQGPQFIFQYYEEEERQRGNFPDRFSGHQFPNYSSELNVNALLLGDSALYLCASSSPRLFDGVSTDTQYFGPGTRLTVL.

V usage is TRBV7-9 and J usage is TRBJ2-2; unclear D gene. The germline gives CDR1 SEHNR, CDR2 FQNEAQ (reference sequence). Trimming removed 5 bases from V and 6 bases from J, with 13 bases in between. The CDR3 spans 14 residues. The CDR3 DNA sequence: TGTGCCAGCAGCCAACTCGGGTGGGCCGGGGAGCTGTTTTTT. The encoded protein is CASSQLGWAGELFF. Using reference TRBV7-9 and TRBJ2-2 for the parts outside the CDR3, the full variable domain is DTGVSQNPRHKITKRGQNVTFRCDPISEHNRLYWYRQTLGQGPEFLTYFQNEAQLEKSRLLSDRFSAERPKGSFSTLEIQRTEQGDSAMYLCASSQLGWAGELFFGEGSRLTVL.

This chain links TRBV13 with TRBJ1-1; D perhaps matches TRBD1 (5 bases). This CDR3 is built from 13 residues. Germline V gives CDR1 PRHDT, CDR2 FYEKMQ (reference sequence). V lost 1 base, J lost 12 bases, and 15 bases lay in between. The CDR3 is CASSLVQEAISFF. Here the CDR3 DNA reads TGTGCCAGCAGCTTAGTACAGGAGGCCATATCTTTCTTT.

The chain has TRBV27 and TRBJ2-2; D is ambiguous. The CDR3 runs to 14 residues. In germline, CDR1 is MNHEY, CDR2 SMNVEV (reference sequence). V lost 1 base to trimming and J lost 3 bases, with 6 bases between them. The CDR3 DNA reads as TGTGCCAGCAGTTTATACACCGACACCGGGGAGCTGTTTTTT. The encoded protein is CASSLYTDTGELFF.

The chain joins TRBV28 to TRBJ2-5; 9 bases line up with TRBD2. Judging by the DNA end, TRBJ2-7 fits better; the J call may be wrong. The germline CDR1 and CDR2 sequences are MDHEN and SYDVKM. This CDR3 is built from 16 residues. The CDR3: CASSENLLAGVYEQYF. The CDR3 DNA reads TGTGCCAGCAGTGAAAATTTATTAGCGGGAGTCTACGAGCAGTACTTC.

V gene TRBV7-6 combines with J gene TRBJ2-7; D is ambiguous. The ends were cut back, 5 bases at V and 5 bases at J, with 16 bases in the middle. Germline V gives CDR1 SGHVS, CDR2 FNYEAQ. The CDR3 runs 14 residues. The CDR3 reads CASSPFLGFDEQYF. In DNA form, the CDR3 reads TGTGCCAGCAGCCCCTTCCTAGGGTTCGACGAGCAGTACTTC.

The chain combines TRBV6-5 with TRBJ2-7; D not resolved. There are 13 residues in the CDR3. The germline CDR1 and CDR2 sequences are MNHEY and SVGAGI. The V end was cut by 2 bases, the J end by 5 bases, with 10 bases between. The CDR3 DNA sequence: TGTGCCAGCAGTTACCTCGAAAGGGACGAGCAGTACTTC. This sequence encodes CASSYLERDEQYF.

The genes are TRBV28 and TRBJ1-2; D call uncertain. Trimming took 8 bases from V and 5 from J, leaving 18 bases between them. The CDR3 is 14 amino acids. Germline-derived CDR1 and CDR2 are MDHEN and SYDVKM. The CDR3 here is CASHPRAGLYGYTF. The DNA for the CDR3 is TGTGCCAGCCACCCCCGGGCGGGTTTGTATGGCTACACCTTC.

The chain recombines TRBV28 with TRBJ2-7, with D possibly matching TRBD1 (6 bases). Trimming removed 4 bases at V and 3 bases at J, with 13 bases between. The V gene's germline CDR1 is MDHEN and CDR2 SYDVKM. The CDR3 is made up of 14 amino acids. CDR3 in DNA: TGTGCCAGCAGTTCGTCAGGGGAAGGCTACGAGCAGTACTTC. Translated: CASSSSGEGYEQYF.

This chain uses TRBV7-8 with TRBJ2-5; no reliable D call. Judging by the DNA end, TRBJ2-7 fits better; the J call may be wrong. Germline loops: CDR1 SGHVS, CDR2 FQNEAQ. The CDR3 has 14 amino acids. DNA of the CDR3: TGTGCCAGCAGCTTAGTCGGGCAGGACTACGAGCAGTACTTC. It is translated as CASSLVGQDYEQYF.

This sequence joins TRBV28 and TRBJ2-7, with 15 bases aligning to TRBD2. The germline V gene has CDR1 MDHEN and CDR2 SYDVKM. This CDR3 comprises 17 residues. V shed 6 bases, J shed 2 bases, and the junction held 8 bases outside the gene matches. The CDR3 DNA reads TGTGCCAGCAGCCCAGTCGGACTAGCGGGAGGGCCCTACGAGCAGTACTTC. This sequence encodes CASSPVGLAGGPYEQYF.

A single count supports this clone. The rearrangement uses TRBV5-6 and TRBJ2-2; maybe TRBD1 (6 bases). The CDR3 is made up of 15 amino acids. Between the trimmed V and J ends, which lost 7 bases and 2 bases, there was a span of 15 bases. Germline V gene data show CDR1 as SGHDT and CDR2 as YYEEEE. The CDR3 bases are TGTGCCAGCTTCCGGGACATCGAAAACACCGGGGAGCTGTTTTTT. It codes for CASFRDIENTGELFF.